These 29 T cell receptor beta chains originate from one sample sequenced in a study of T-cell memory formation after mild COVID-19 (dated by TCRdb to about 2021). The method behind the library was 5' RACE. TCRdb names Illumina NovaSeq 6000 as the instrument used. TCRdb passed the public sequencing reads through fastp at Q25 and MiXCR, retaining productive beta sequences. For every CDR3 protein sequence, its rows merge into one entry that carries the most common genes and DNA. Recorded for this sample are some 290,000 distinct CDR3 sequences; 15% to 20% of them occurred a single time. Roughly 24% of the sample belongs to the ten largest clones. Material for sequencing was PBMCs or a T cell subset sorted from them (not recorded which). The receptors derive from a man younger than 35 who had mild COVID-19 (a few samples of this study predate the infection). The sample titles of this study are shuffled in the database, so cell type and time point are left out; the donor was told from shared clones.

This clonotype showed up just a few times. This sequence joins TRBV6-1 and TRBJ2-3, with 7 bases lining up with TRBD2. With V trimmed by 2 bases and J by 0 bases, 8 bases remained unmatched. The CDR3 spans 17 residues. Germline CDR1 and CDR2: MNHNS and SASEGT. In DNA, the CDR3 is TGTGCCAGCAGTGAATGGGCAAGCGGGGCTAGCACAGATACGCAGTATTTT. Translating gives CASSEWASGASTDTQYF.

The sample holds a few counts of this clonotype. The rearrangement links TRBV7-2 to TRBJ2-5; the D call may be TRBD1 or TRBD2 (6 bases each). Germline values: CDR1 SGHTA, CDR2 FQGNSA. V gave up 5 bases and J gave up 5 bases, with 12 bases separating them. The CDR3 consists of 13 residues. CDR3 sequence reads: CASSHRGRETQYF. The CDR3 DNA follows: TGTGCCAGCAGCCACCGGGGGCGGGAGACCCAGTACTTC.

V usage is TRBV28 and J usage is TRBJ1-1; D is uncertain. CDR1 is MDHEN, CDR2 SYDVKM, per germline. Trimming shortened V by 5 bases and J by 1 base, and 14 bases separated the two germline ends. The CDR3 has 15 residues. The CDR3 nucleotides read TGTGCCAGCAGTCCCCCTAAGATGGGGAACACTGAAGCTTTCTTT. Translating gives CASSPPKMGNTEAFF.

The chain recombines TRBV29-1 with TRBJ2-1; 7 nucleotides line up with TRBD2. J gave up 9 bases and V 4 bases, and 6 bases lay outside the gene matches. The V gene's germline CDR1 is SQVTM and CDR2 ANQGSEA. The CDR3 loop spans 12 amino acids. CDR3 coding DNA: TGCAGCGTTGTGGCTAGCGGAGGTGAGCAGTTCTTC. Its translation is CSVVASGGEQFF.

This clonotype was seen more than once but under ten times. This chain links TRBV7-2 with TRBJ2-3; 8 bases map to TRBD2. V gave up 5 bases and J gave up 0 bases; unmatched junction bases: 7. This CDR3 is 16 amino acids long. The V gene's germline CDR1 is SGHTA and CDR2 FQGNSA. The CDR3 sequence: CASSPFGGGSTDTQYF. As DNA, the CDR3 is TGTGCCAGCAGCCCATTTGGCGGGGGGAGCACAGATACGCAGTATTTT.

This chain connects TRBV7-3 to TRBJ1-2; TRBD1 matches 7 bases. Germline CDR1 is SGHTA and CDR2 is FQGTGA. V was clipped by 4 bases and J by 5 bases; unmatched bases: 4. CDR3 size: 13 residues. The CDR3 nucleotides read TGTGCCAGCAGCTCCGGGACAGAGTATGGCTACACCTTC. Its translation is CASSSGTEYGYTF. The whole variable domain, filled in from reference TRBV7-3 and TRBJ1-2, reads GAGVSQTPSNKVTEKGKYVELRCDPISGHTALYWYRQSLGQGPEFLIYFQGTGAADDSGLPNDRFFAVRPEGSVSTLKIQRTERGDSAVYLCASSSGTEYGYTFGSGTRLTVV.

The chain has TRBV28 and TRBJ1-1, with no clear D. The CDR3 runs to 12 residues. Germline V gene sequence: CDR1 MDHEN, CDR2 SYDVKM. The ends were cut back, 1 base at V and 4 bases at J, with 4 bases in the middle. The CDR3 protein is CASSLYFTEAFF. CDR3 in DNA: TGTGCCAGCAGTTTATACTTCACTGAAGCTTTCTTT.

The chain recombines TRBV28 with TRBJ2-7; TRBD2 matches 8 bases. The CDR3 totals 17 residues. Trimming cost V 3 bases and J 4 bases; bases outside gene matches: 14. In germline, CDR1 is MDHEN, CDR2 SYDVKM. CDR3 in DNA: TGTGCCAGCAGTTTGTTCCGGGGGGGCCTCTCCAATTACGAGCAGTACGTC. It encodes CASSLFRGGLSNYEQYV.

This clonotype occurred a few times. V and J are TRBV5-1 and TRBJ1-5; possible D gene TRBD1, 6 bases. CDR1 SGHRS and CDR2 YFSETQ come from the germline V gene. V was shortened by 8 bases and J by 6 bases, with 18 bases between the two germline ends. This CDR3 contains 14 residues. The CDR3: CARSGGPLVQPQHF. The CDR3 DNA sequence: TGCGCCAGATCGGGGGGGCCGCTCGTTCAGCCCCAGCATTTT.

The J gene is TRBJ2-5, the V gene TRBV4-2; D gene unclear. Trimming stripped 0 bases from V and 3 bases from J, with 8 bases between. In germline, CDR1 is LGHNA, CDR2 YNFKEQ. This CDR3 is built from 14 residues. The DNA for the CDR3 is TGTGCCAGCAGCCAAGAGGTTTACGAAGAGACCCAGTACTTC. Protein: CASSQEVYEETQYF.

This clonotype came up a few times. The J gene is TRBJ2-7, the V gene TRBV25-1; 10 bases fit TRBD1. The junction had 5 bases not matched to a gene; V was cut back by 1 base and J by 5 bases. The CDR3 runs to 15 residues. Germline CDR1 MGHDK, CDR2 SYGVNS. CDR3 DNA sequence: TGTGCCAGCAGTGAATCGGGACAGGGGACCGACGAGCAGTACTTC. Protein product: CASSESGQGTDEQYF.

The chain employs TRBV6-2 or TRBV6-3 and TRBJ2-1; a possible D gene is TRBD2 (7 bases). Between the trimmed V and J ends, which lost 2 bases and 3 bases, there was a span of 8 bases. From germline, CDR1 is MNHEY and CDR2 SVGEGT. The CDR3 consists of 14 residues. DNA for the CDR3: TGTGCCAGCAGTTACAGGGGGGGCTACAATGAGCAGTTCTTC. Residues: CASSYRGGYNEQFF.

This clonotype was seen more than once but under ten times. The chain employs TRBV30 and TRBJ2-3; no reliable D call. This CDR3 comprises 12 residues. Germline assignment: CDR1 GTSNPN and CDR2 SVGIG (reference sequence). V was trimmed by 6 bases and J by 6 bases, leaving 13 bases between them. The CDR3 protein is CACINPADTQYF. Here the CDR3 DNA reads TGTGCCTGTATAAACCCAGCGGATACGCAGTATTTT.

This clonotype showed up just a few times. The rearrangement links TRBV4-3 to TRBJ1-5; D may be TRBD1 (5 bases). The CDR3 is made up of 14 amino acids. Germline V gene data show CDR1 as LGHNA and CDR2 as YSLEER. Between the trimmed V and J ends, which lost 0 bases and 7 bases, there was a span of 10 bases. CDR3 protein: CASSQEVGGQPQHF. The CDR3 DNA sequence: TGCGCCAGCAGCCAAGAGGTCGGGGGGCAGCCCCAGCATTTT.

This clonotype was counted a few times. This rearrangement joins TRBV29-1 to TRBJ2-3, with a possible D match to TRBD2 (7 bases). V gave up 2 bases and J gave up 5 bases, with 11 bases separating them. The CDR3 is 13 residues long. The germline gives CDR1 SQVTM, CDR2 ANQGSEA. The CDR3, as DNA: TGCAGCGTTGAACTCGGGGGGCTAGATACGCAGTATTTT. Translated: CSVELGGLDTQYF.

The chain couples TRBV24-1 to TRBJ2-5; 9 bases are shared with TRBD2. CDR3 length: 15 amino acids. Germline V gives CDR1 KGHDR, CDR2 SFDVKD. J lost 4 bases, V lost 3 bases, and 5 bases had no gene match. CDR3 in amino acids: CATSDLAGIGETQYF. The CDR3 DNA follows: TGTGCCACCAGTGATCTAGCGGGGATAGGAGAGACCCAGTACTTC.

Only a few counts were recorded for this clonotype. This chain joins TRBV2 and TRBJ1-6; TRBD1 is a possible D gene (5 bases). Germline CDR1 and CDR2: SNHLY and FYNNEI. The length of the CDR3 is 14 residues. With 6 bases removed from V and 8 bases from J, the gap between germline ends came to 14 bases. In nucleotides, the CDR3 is TGTGCCAGCAGCTACAGGAGTCGGGATTCACCCCTCCACTTT. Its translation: CASSYRSRDSPLHF.

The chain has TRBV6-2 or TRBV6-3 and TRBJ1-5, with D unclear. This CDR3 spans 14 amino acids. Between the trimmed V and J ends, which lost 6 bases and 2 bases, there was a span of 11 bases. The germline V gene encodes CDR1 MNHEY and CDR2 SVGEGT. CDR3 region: CASRVVRGNQPQHF. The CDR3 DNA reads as TGTGCCAGCAGAGTAGTGCGGGGCAATCAGCCCCAGCATTTT.

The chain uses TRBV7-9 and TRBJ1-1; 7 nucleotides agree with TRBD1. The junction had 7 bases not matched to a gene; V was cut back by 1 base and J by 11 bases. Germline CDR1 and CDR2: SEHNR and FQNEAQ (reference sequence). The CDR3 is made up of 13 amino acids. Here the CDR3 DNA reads TGTGCCAGCAGCTTAGTGGAGGGGGCGCGGGCTTTCTTT. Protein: CASSLVEGARAFF. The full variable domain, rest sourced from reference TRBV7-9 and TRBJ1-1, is DTGVSQNPRHKITKRGQNVTFRCDPISEHNRLYWYRQTLGQGPEFLTYFQNEAQLEKSRLLSDRFSAERPKGSFSTLEIQRTEQGDSAMYLCASSLVEGARAFFGQGTRLTVV.

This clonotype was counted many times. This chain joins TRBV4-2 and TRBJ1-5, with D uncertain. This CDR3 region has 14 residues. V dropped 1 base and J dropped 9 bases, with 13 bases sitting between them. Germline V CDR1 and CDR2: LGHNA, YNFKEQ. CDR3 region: CASSQGVTVGPQHF. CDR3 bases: TGTGCCAGCAGCCAAGGGGTGACTGTCGGGCCCCAGCATTTT.

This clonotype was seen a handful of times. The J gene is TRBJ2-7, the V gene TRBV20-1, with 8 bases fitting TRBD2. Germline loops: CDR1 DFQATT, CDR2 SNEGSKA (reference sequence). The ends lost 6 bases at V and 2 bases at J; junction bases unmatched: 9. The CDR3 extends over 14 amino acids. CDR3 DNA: TGCAGTGCGCCCGGTAGCGGGGCCACCTACGAGCAGTACTTC. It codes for CSAPGSGATYEQYF.

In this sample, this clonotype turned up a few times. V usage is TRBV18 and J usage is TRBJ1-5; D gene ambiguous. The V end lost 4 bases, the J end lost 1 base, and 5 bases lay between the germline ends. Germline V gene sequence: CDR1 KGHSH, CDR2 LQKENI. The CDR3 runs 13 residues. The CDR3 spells CASSLVSNQPQHF. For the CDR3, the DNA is TGTGCCAGCTCACTGGTCAGCAATCAGCCCCAGCATTTT.

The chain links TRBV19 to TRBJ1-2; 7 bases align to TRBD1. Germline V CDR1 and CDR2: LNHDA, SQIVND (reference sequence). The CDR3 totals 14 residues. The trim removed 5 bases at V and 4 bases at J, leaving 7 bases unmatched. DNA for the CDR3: TGTGCCAGTAGTCCCTGGCAGGGGGGCTATGGCTACACCTTC. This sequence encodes CASSPWQGGYGYTF.

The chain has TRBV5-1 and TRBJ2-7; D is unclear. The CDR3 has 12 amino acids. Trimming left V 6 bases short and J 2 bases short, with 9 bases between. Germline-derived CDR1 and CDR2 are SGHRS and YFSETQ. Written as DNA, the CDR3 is TGCGCCAGCAAAGGCCTCACCTACGAGCAGTACTTC. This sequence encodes CASKGLTYEQYF.

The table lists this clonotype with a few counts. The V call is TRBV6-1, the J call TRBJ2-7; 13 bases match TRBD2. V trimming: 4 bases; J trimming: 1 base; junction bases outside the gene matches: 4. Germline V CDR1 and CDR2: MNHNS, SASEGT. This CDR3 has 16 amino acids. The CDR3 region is CASSGGLAGASYEQYV. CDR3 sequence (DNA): TGTGCCAGCAGTGGCGGACTAGCGGGGGCGTCCTACGAGCAGTACGTC.

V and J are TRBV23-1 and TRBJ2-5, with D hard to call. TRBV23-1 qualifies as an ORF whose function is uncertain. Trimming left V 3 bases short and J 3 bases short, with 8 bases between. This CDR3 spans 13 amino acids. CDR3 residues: CASSQGGEETQYF. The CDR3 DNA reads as TGCGCCAGCAGTCAGGGTGGGGAAGAGACCCAGTACTTC.

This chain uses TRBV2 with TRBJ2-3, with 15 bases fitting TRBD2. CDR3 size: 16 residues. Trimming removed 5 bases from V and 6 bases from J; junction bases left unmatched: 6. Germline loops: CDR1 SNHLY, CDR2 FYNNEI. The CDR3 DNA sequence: TGTGCCAGCAGTCCGGGACTAGCGGGGGGCGGGGATACGCAGTATTTT. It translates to CASSPGLAGGGDTQYF.

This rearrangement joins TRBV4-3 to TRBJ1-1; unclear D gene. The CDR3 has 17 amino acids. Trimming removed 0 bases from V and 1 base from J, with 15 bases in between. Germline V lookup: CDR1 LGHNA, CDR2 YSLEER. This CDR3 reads CASSQDYGPNWNTEAFF. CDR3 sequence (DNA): TGCGCCAGCAGCCAAGATTACGGGCCTAACTGGAACACTGAAGCTTTCTTT.

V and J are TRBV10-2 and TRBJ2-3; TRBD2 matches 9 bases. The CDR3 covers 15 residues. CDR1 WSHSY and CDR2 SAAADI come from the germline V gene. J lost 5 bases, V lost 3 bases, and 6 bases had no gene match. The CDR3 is CASSEPAGGRDTQYF. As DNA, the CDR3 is TGCGCCAGCAGTGAACCAGCGGGGGGTCGAGATACGCAGTATTTT.